This T cell receptor (beta chain) comes out of a study of sequential checkpoint blockade in melanoma. Study information: Each arm's sequence ended with maintenance nivolumab.

Documented treatment: randomized to nivolumab then ipilimumab (arm A) or the reverse (arm B). Patients had received no earlier DNA-damaging chemotherapy. Assay used: immunoSEQ multiplex PCR; TCRdb lists only in-frame clones, some missing. The sample holds roughly 11,000 clones, roughly 81% seen once. CDR1 and CDR2 from the germline V gene are MNHNS and SASEGT. V was pared by 1 base and J by 5 bases, with 3 bases of the junction left unmatched. This CDR3 contains 16 residues. The chain has TRBV6-1 and TRBJ2-1, with 12 bases lining up with TRBD2. This specimen consisted of CD8+ T cells sorted from blood (inferred from file names), obtained from a patient given nivolumab and ipilimumab in sequence. The sequence came from a human donor with melanoma. The CDR3 is CASSEVGLAGNNEQFF. The CDR3 DNA is TGTGCCAGCAGTGAAGTAGGACTAGCGGGGAACAATGAGCAGTTCTTC.